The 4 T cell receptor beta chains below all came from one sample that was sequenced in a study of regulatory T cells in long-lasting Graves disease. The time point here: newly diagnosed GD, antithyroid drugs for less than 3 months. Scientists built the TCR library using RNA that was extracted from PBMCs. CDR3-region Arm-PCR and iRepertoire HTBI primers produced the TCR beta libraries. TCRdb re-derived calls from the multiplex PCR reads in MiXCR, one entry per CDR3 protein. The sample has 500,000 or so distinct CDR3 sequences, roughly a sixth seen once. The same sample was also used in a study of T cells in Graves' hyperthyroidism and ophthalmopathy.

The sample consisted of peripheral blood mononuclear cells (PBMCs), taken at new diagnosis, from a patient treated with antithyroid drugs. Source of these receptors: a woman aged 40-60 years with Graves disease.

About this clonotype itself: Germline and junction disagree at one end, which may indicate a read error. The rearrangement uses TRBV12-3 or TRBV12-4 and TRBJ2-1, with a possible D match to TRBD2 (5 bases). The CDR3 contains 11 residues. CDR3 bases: TGTGCCAGCAGTACCGGGATCCCCCTCCTCTTC. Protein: CASSTGIPLLF.

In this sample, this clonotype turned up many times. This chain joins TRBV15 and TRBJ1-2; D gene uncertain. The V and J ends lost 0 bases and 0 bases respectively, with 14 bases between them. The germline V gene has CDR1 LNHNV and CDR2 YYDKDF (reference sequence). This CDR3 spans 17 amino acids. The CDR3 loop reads CATSRDRLRYSNYGYTF. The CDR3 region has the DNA TGTGCCACCAGCAGAGATCGGCTCAGATACTCTAACTATGGCTACACCTTC.

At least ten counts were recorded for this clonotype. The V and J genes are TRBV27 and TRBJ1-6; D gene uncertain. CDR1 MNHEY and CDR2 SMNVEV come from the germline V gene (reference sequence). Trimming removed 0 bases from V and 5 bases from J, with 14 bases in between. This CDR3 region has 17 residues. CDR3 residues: CASSLSSVLRDNSPLHF. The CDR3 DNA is TGTGCCAGCAGTTTATCGAGCGTGTTACGGGATAATTCACCCCTCCACTTT.

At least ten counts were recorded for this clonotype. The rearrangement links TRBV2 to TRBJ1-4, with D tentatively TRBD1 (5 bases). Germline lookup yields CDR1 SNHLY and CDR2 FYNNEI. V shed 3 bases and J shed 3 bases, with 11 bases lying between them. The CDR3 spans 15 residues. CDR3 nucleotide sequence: TGTGCCAGCAGTGAGCAGGGAACTGCTAATGAAAAACTGTTTTTT. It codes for CASSEQGTANEKLFF.